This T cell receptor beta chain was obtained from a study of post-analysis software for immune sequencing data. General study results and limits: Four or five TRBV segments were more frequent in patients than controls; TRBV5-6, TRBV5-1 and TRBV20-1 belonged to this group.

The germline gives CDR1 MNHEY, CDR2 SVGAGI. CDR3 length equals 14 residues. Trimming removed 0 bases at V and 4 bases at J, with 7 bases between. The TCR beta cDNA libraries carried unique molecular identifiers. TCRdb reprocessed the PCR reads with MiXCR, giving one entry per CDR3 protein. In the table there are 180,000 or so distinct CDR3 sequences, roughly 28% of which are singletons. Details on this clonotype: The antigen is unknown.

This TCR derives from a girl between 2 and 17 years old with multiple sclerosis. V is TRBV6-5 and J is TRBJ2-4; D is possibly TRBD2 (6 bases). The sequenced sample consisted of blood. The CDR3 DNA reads TGTGCCAGCAGTTACTCCGGGACTAAAAACATTCAGTACTTC. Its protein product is CASSYSGTKNIQYF.